The 14 T cell receptor beta chains listed next were all sequenced from one sample in a study of T cells in Graves' hyperthyroidism and ophthalmopathy. TCR beta CDR3 region amplification was performed from RNA transcripts. The study used the HTBI primer set for a first-round RT-PCR of the TCR CDR3. Each CDR3 protein gets one entry after TCRdb re-called the multiplex PCR reads with MiXCR. Of around 600,000 distinct CDR3 sequences listed, 40% to 55% are singletons. The sample was peripheral blood or thyroid tissue (not recorded which). The source is an adult man with Graves' disease, either hyperthyroidism or ophthalmopathy (not recorded which).

This clonotype was seen once. This chain uses TRBV28 with TRBJ1-2; TRBD1 matches 11 bases. Germline loops: CDR1 MDHEN, CDR2 SYDVKM. V lost 6 bases and J lost 8; bases outside the gene matches: 11. CDR3 length: 15 amino acids. The CDR3 DNA reads TGTGCCAGCAGCTCTCCCGGGACAGGGGGAAGCGGCTACACCTTC. Protein product: CASSSPGTGGSGYTF.

With regard to this clonotype: The junction and the germline gene differ at one end; a read error may be behind it. This chain uses TRBV7-8 with TRBJ1-2, with a tentative D call TRBD1 (5 bases). The CDR3 is made up of 16 amino acids. Germline V lookup: CDR1 SGHVS, CDR2 FQNEAQ. The CDR3 DNA reads as TGTACCAGCAGCTCCGGAGAATGGGGCGGCAGCTATGGCTACACCTTC. This sequence encodes CTSSSGEWGGSYGYTF.

The chain is built from TRBV12-3 or TRBV12-4 and TRBJ1-6; D gene unclear. Trimming pared 5 bases from V and 7 bases from J, leaving 12 bases between. The CDR3 spans 14 residues. The CDR3 nucleotides are TGTGCCAGCAGTCCTCTCGGACGGAATTCACCCCTCCACTTT. Its protein product is CASSPLGRNSPLHF.

This clonotype turned up a few times. At one of its ends the junction is not consistent with the germline gene, which may arise from a read error. The V and J genes are TRBV10-3 and TRBJ1-3; D is uncertain. CDR1 is ENHRY and CDR2 is SYGVKD in the germline V gene. The CDR3 covers 15 residues. Here the CDR3 DNA reads TGTGCCAGCAGTTACTCGAGGTTCTCTGGAAACACCATATATTTT. Its translation: CASSYSRFSGNTIYF.

The chain uses TRBV7-9 and TRBJ2-7; 9 bases are shared with TRBD2. Germline V gene data show CDR1 as SEHNR and CDR2 as FQNEAQ (reference sequence). The CDR3 runs 15 residues. With 3 bases clipped from V and 4 bases from J, the junction kept 7 bases outside the gene matches. In nucleotides, the CDR3 is TGTGCCAGCAGCTTTATAGCGGGAGTGACTTACGAGCAGTACTTC. It specifies CASSFIAGVTYEQYF. The full variable domain, with the rest looked up from reference TRBV7-9 and TRBJ2-7, is DTGVSQNPRHKITKRGQNVTFRCDPISEHNRLYWYRQTLGQGPEFLTYFQNEAQLEKSRLLSDRFSAERPKGSFSTLEIQRTEQGDSAMYLCASSFIAGVTYEQYFGPGTRLTVT.

This clonotype was recorded many times. The V gene is TRBV29-1, the J gene TRBJ1-4, with D hard to call. The germline CDR1 and CDR2 sequences are SQVTM and ANQGSEA. V was trimmed by 0 bases and J by 8 bases, leaving 10 bases between them. This CDR3 comprises 13 residues. CDR3 sequence reads: CSVEDLREEKLFF. The CDR3 nucleotides read TGCAGCGTTGAAGATCTAAGGGAAGAAAAACTGTTTTTT.

This clonotype was counted at least ten times. The rearrangement uses TRBV12-3 or TRBV12-4 and TRBJ1-4; no definite D call. This CDR3 contains 13 residues. Trimming pared 6 bases from V and 8 bases from J, leaving 13 bases between. CDR3 region: CASRPGELEKLFF. For the CDR3, the DNA is TGTGCCAGCAGGCCAGGCGAACTCGAAAAACTGTTTTTT.

The gene calls are TRBV19 and TRBJ1-5, with D hard to call. This CDR3 contains 15 residues. V was cut by 3 bases and J by 6 bases, with 15 bases left in between. The germline gives CDR1 LNHDA, CDR2 SQIVND (reference sequence). CDR3 in amino acids: CASSIEAGAVQPQHF. In DNA, the CDR3 is TGTGCCAGTAGTATTGAGGCAGGAGCCGTTCAGCCCCAGCATTTT. Based on the CDR3 plus reference TRBV19 and TRBJ1-5, the full variable domain is DGGITQSPKYLFRKEGQNVTLSCEQNLNHDAMYWYRQDPGQGLRLIYYSQIVNDFQKGDIAEGYSVSREKKESFPLTVTSAQKNPTAFYLCASSIEAGAVQPQHFGDGTRLSIL.

This clonotype was seen a handful of times. The chain recombines TRBV29-1 with TRBJ1-2; D not resolved. V lost 5 bases and J lost 7, with 8 bases in between. The germline gives CDR1 SQVTM, CDR2 ANQGSEA. CDR3 length: 10 amino acids. Written as DNA, the CDR3 is TGCAGCGTTCTGACCGGTGGCTACACCTTC. This encodes CSVLTGGYTF.

The V call is TRBV7-9, the J call TRBJ1-2; D is unclear. The CDR3 is made up of 15 amino acids. V was pared by 7 bases and J by 2 bases, with 17 bases between. CDR1 is SEHNR, CDR2 FQNEAQ, per germline (reference sequence). CDR3 in amino acids: CASKPIGVANYGYTF. Here the CDR3 DNA reads TGTGCCAGCAAGCCCATAGGAGTGGCCAACTATGGCTACACCTTC.

This clonotype was counted only a few times. The rearrangement uses TRBV12-3 or TRBV12-4 and TRBJ1-5; 7 bases line up with TRBD1. The CDR3 length is 16 residues. V was pared by 5 bases and J by 6 bases, with 13 bases of the junction left unmatched. This chain's CDR3 is CASSGTQGVWGQPQHF. The CDR3 nucleotides read TGTGCCAGCAGTGGGACGCAGGGGGTATGGGGTCAGCCCCAGCATTTT.

About this clonotype: At one boundary the junction diverges from the germline segment, which might be a read error. V is TRBV9 and J is TRBJ1-2, with 7 nucleotides matching TRBD1. The CDR3 has 16 amino acids. CDR1 is SGDLS and CDR2 is YYNGEE in the germline V gene. CDR3 protein: CASSPRQGGLYYGYNF. Written as DNA, the CDR3 is TGTGCCAGCAGTCCCCGACAGGGAGGGCTCTACTATGGCTACAACTTC.

Comment on this clonotype: A read error is possible here, since a much larger clone lies one base away. The chain combines TRBV10-3 with TRBJ1-3; D remains ambiguous. Germline V gene lookup returns CDR1 ENHRY and CDR2 SYGVKD. Trimming pared 6 bases from V and 0 bases from J, leaving 12 bases between. This CDR3 region has 15 residues. The CDR3 region is CAIRGEDLSGNTIYF. CDR3 coding DNA: TGTGCCATCAGGGGAGAGGACCTCTCTGGAAACACCATATATTTT.

This clonotype has a count of ten or more. This chain connects TRBV9 to TRBJ1-1; no firm D call. V lost 0 bases, J lost 1 base, and 7 bases lay in between. The germline gives CDR1 SGDLS, CDR2 YYNGEE. The CDR3 contains 14 residues. The CDR3, as DNA: TGTGCCAGCAGCGTAGGCGAAACGAACACTGAAGCTTTCTTT. It encodes CASSVGETNTEAFF.